The present entry profiles one TCR beta chain with its context. These data originate in a study of T cells in Graves' hyperthyroidism and ophthalmopathy. Using RNA transcripts as the source, TCR beta CDR3 regions were amplified. Using the HTBI primer set, a first-round RT-PCR was run on the TCR CDR3. TCRdb fed the multiplex PCR reads into MiXCR, producing one record per CDR3 protein. The sample carries over 250,000 distinct CDR3 sequences, under 30% recorded once. CDR1 and CDR2 from the germline V gene are SGHAT and FQNNGV. CDR3 length: 14 amino acids. V was clipped by 4 bases and J by 6 bases, with 16 bases between them. Initially, at the first diagnosis of hyperthyroidism and before any ophthalmopathy symptoms, blood was sampled.

The source material was blood. The chain has TRBV11-2 and TRBJ2-7, with unresolved D. This TCR was recovered from a man in his forties or fifties with Graves' hyperthyroidism that later progressed to Graves' ophthalmopathy. CDR3 in amino acids: CASSSSGSAREQYF. Written as DNA, the CDR3 is TGTGCCAGCAGCTCGTCAGGTTCAGCTCGCGAGCAGTACTTC.